Listed below are T cell receptor beta chains from one sample, sequenced in a study of blood T cell repertoires in COVID-19. The repertoire was sequenced with immunoSEQ multiplex PCR; TCRdb's copy has only in-frame clones and lacks some. The table lists approximately 140,000 clones, more than 70% of them singletons, with approximately 1.5% in the top ten. Sequenced sample: peripheral blood. Source of these receptors: a man in his 60s with acute or convalescent COVID-19. CDR3s include the opening cysteine and the closing phenylalanine or tryptophan. For some rows the clone size is stated as once, few or many, or as a class when expanded; others skip it.

j_call: TRBJ1-1; clone_size: .; v_call: TRBV28; cdr3_aa: CASSPPSGNTEAFF
j_call: TRBJ2-2; clone_size: .; v_call: TRBV5-1; cdr3_aa: CASSLWGVDTGELFF
j_call: TRBJ2-5; clone_size: .; v_call: TRBV28; cdr3_aa: CASSFRLIGLAGEVTQYF
j_call: TRBJ1-2; clone_size: .; v_call: TRBV19; cdr3_aa: CASSTPQTYGYTF
j_call: TRBJ1-6; clone_size: .; v_call: TRBV12-3/TRBV12-4; cdr3_aa: CASSRTPNSPLHF
j_call: TRBJ2-7; clone_size: .; v_call: TRBV5-4; cdr3_aa: CASSLGGIASGSHEQYF
j_call: TRBJ1-1; clone_size: .; v_call: TRBV9; cdr3_aa: CASSLPGLTEAFF
j_call: TRBJ2-3; clone_size: .; v_call: TRBV5-1; cdr3_aa: CASSLGWTSTDTQYF
j_call: TRBJ2-7; clone_size: .; v_call: TRBV10-3; cdr3_aa: CAISRTSGAYEQYF
j_call: TRBJ2-7; clone_size: .; v_call: TRBV3-1/TRBV3-2; cdr3_aa: CASSQGSVRTGVVAREQYF
j_call: TRBJ1-1; clone_size: .; v_call: TRBV6-5; cdr3_aa: CASRTDSWNTEAFF
j_call: TRBJ2-5; clone_size: .; v_call: TRBV28; cdr3_aa: CASSFDRGQETQYF
j_call: TRBJ1-4; clone_size: .; v_call: TRBV19; cdr3_aa: CASSSGTATNEKLFF
j_call: TRBJ1-4; clone_size: once; v_call: TRBV20-1; cdr3_aa: CSASPPTGGEKMNEKLFF
j_call: TRBJ2-2; clone_size: .; v_call: TRBV27; cdr3_aa: CASLPSGGWTGELFF
j_call: TRBJ1-2; clone_size: .; v_call: TRBV5-1; cdr3_aa: CASSLDRSYGYTF
j_call: TRBJ2-7; clone_size: once; v_call: TRBV5-5; cdr3_aa: CASSPTDGTSYEQYF
j_call: TRBJ2-2; clone_size: few; v_call: TRBV4-2; cdr3_aa: CASSQEVSEGELFF
j_call: TRBJ2-1; clone_size: .; v_call: TRBV9; cdr3_aa: CASSVELAGYNEQFF
j_call: TRBJ1-1; clone_size: once; v_call: TRBV29-1; cdr3_aa: CSVGIQGTEAFF
j_call: TRBJ2-3; clone_size: .; v_call: TRBV14; cdr3_aa: CASSQAVRADTQYF
j_call: TRBJ1-1; clone_size: .; v_call: TRBV20-1; cdr3_aa: CSASHRGRSNTEAFF
j_call: TRBJ2-1; clone_size: .; v_call: TRBV24-1; cdr3_aa: CATSDRGLAGGPYNEQFF
j_call: TRBJ1-5; clone_size: .; v_call: TRBV6-2/TRBV6-3; cdr3_aa: CASSRTGARSNQPQHF
j_call: TRBJ2-5; clone_size: .; v_call: TRBV11-1; cdr3_aa: CASTEFQETQYF
j_call: TRBJ2-5; clone_size: .; v_call: TRBV30; cdr3_aa: CAWTSGVWETQYF
j_call: TRBJ1-2; clone_size: .; v_call: TRBV29-1; cdr3_aa: CSVEDGGAGYTF
j_call: TRBJ1-5; clone_size: .; v_call: TRBV30; cdr3_aa: CAWSGDRASQPQHF
j_call: TRBJ2-3; clone_size: .; v_call: TRBV12-5; cdr3_aa: CASGFLMTSGSSTDTQYF
j_call: TRBJ1-3; clone_size: .; v_call: TRBV9; cdr3_aa: CASSGAVSGNTIYF
j_call: TRBJ2-7; clone_size: .; v_call: TRBV5-1; cdr3_aa: CASSPGDSNEQYF
j_call: TRBJ2-5; clone_size: .; v_call: TRBV5-4; cdr3_aa: CASSARDEGASETQYF
j_call: TRBJ2-1; clone_size: .; v_call: TRBV7-6; cdr3_aa: CASSLRTGGNEQFF
j_call: TRBJ1-5; clone_size: few; v_call: TRBV27; cdr3_aa: CASRRDREGNQPQHF
j_call: TRBJ2-5; clone_size: .; v_call: TRBV29-1; cdr3_aa: CSVEAMGLAEQETQYF
j_call: TRBJ2-1; clone_size: .; v_call: TRBV5-1; cdr3_aa: CASSSAGGWWNEQFF
j_call: TRBJ1-2; clone_size: .; v_call: TRBV13; cdr3_aa: CASSLEGGSYGYTF